The T cell receptor beta chain described here comes from a study of OX40 agonist ivuxolimab in advanced cancers. In terms of the full investigation: The costimulatory receptor OX40 (CD134) was targeted by ivuxolimab, a fully human IgG2 agonistic monoclonal antibody. Patients were allowed to have had prior anti-PD-1, anti-PD-L1 or anti-CTLA-4 therapy, and less than 45% of the dose-escalation patients had previously received checkpoint inhibitors. The paper reports the monotherapy dose-escalation portion (N of about 56 patients) of the phase I ivuxolimab trial. Partial responses occurred in three dose-escalation patients, of whom one had hepatocellular carcinoma and two had cutaneous melanoma. Peripheral TCRbeta sequencing was intended to test whether TCR sequence diversity was altered and clonal T-cell expansion was caused by ivuxolimab. The dose-escalation cohort was roughly 80% male with a mean age of approximately 60 years, ranging from roughly 23 to 80. Intravenous ivuxolimab was administered to patients every 2 weeks at six dose levels: 0.01, 0.1, 0.3, 1.5, 3 and 10 mg/kg. Of the roughly 54 patients in dose escalation, 19 had hepatocellular carcinoma, about 15 had melanoma, 9 had renal cell carcinoma and 9 had head and neck cancer. What the authors observed across the whole study: After ivuxolimab, expanded clones were on average more numerous among CD8+ T cells than among CD4+ T cells. Low levels of normalized T-cell clonal expansion were also seen in some patients who did not respond. Clonal expansion of both CD4+ and CD8+ blood T cells was observed from baseline to week 6 at doses 0.1 to 3.0 mg/kg. In the 0.1-3.0 mg/kg groups, partial responders were among the patients with the lowest normalized peripheral clonal expansion, particularly in CD8+ T cells. Which antigens the clonally expanded peripheral T cells were specific for was not determined.

On this clone itself: The specificity of this receptor is unknown. Base qualities were left out, and no much larger clone turns up one base away.

V and J lose 0 bases and 3 bases, and a span of 6 bases separates them. The CDR3, cysteine through phenylalanine, is 14 amino acids long. Only the CDR3 DNA is retained, 42 bases long and in frame from the first base. Based on the germline V gene, the CDR1 and CDR2 sequences are SGDLS and YYNGEE. The trial excluded patients who had a history of autoimmune disease or were on systemic immunosuppression. Peripheral blood for TCR sequencing was collected from all dose cohorts at baseline, on cycle 4 day 1, and on cycle 7 day 1. The samples were drawn from a first-in-human, open-label, multicenter phase I dose-escalation trial of ivuxolimab. Adults with locally advanced or metastatic head and neck squamous cell, hepatocellular, melanoma or renal cell carcinoma were enrolled in the trial. Before TCR sequencing, CD4+ T cells and CD8+ T cells from peripheral blood were sorted into separate populations. To sequence the TCRbeta CDR3 region, genomic DNA was isolated from the sorted cells. The immunoSEQ Assay was used for sequencing of TCRbeta CDR3 regions. TCRdb re-hosts the immuneACCESS table, in-frame sequences only. Its copies lack some clones; in the studies checked, an unresolved V gene accounts for under half of them, and the cause for the rest is not known. The sample table holds some 94,000 clones, of which 90% to 96% were seen once. The ten largest clonotypes hold about 2% of the sample.

The receptor chain draws on TRBV9 and TRBJ2-2, with TRBD2 perhaps the D gene, on 5 matching bases. The TCR was taken from an adult with an advanced solid tumor such as melanoma, head and neck, liver or kidney cancer. Sequenced here: CD4+ or CD8+ T cells sorted from blood, sampled in a trial of the OX40 agonist ivuxolimab. The CDR3 protein: CASSVAGDTGELFF. The DNA sequence is TGTGCCAGCAGCGTAGCCGGGGACACCGGGGAGCTGTTTTTT. The full variable domain, with segments outside the CDR3 supplied by the reference TRBV9 and TRBJ2-2 proteins, appears as DSGVTQTPKHLITATGQRVTLRCSPRSGDLSVYWYQQSLDQGLQFLIQYYNGEERAKGNILERFSAQQFPDLHSELNLSSLELGDSALYFCASSVAGDTGELFFGEGSRLTVL.